These 11 T cell receptor beta chains were sequenced from one sample in a study of cytomegalovirus exposure and HLA in healthy donors. TCRdb keeps only in-frame clones here, not all; method: immunoSEQ multiplex PCR. Seen here are approximately 81,000 clones, about 92% observed once, and the top ten hold about 0.7%. The sample consisted of PBMCs. The receptors shown here come from a man between 18 and 35 years old in good health and CMV-seronegative.

This clone came up a few times. The rearrangement joins TRBV5-4 to TRBJ1-3, with a weak D call TRBD1 (5 bases). V was trimmed by 6 bases and J by 2 bases, leaving 9 bases between them. Germline lookup yields CDR1 SGHNT and CDR2 YYREEE (reference sequence). This CDR3 comprises 13 residues. The CDR3 DNA reads as TGTGCCAGCATGGAACAGGCTGGAAACACCATATATTTT. Translated, it gives CASMEQAGNTIYF.

The rearrangement uses TRBV7-2 and TRBJ2-7; 7 bases map to TRBD2. From germline, CDR1 is SGHTA and CDR2 FQGNSA. The CDR3 extends over 13 amino acids. V was pared by 4 bases and J by 6 bases, with 6 bases of the junction left unmatched. CDR3 nucleotide sequence: TGTGCCAGCAGCTCCATGGGAGGGCTCGAGCAGTACTTC. Protein sequence: CASSSMGGLEQYF.

V usage is TRBV6-5 and J usage is TRBJ1-1; tentative D call: TRBD1 (6 bases). Trimming removed 2 bases from V and 1 base from J, with 8 bases in between. This CDR3 is built from 14 residues. The V gene's germline CDR1 is MNHEY and CDR2 SVGAGI. The CDR3 coding sequence is TGTGCCAGCAGTTACGGGGGCGCGAACACTGAAGCTTTCTTT. Encoded protein: CASSYGGANTEAFF.

The CDR3 sequence: CASSYSAGANGYTF. DNA of the CDR3: TGTGCCAGCAGTTACTCTGCAGGGGCCAATGGCTACACCTTC. This sequence joins TRBV6-6 and TRBJ1-2; tentatively, D is TRBD1 (6 bases). Trimming removed 0 bases from V and 6 bases from J, with 11 bases in between. Germline loops: CDR1 MNHNY, CDR2 SVGAGI (reference sequence). The CDR3 totals 14 residues.

V is TRBV25-1 and J is TRBJ1-4; D not resolved. Germline CDR1 and CDR2: MGHDK and SYGVNS. The CDR3 consists of 15 residues. V shed 0 bases and J shed 5 bases, with 10 bases lying between them. Written as DNA, the CDR3 is TGTGCCAGCAGTGAATATCGACGGAGCAATGAAAAACTGTTTTTT. Translated: CASSEYRRSNEKLFF.

The chain carries TRBV7-2 and TRBJ2-7; 10 bases fit TRBD2. After removal of 4 bases from V and 5 bases from J, the junction contained 11 bases not matched to a gene. In germline, CDR1 is SGHTA, CDR2 FQGNSA. The CDR3 is 16 amino acids. CDR3 in DNA: TGTGCCAGCAGCTCAACCTACCTAGCGGGAGTTGACGAGCAGTACTTC. Translation gives CASSSTYLAGVDEQYF.

This chain uses TRBV7-9 with TRBJ1-2, with TRBD1 as a possible D gene (5 bases). The V end was cut by 5 bases, the J end by 7 bases, with 11 bases between. Germline loops: CDR1 SEHNR, CDR2 FQNEAQ (reference sequence). There are 12 residues in the CDR3. This CDR3 reads CASSRGEGGYTF. In nucleotides, the CDR3 is TGTGCCAGCAGCCGGGGGGAGGGTGGCTACACCTTC.

This rearrangement joins TRBV5-1 to TRBJ1-6; a possible D gene is TRBD1 (6 bases). The CDR3 totals 13 residues. V lost 2 bases to trimming and J lost 10 bases, with 10 bases between them. Germline-derived CDR1 and CDR2 are SGHRS and YFSETQ. DNA for the CDR3: TGCGCCAGCAGCTTCCAGGGGCACTCACCCCTCCACTTT. Translation: CASSFQGHSPLHF.

The CDR3 is CASSLDSLPNQPQHF. The CDR3 bases are TGTGCCAGCAGCTTGGACAGTCTCCCCAATCAGCCCCAGCATTTT. The chain is built from TRBV2 and TRBJ1-5; D may be TRBD1 (6 bases). V lost 6 bases and J 3 bases, leaving 15 bases between the germline ends. CDR3 length: 15 amino acids. CDR1 is SNHLY and CDR2 is FYNNEI in the germline V gene.

The CDR3 loop is CASSPDGVANYGYTF. CDR3 DNA: TGTGCCAGCAGCCCGGACGGGGTAGCTAACTATGGCTACACCTTC. The gene calls are TRBV11-2 and TRBJ1-2, with D hard to call. The germline V gene encodes CDR1 SGHAT and CDR2 FQNNGV. The CDR3 extends over 15 amino acids. V gave up 5 bases and J gave up 0 bases, with 13 bases separating them.

This chain joins TRBV10-3 and TRBJ2-2; 9 bases match TRBD2. Germline CDR1 reads ENHRY; CDR2 reads SYGVKD. Trimming at V came to 11 bases and at J to 5 bases, leaving 9 bases not matched to a gene. The CDR3 loop spans 14 amino acids. CDR3 in amino acids: CAASGTRDTGELFF. The CDR3 DNA reads as TGTGCCGCTAGCGGGACTAGAGATACCGGGGAGCTGTTTTTT.